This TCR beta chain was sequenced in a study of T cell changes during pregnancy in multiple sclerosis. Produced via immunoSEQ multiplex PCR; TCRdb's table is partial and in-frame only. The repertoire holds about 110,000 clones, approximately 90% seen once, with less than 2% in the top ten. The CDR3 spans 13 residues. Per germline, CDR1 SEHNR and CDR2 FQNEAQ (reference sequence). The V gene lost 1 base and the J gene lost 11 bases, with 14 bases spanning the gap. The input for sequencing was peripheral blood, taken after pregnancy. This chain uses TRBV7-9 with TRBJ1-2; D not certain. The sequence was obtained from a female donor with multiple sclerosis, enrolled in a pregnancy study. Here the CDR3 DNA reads TGTGCCAGCAGCTTAGGGGCAACGAACTTTTACACCTTC. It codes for CASSLGATNFYTF. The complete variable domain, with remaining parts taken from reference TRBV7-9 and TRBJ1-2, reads DTGVSQNPRHKITKRGQNVTFRCDPISEHNRLYWYRQTLGQGPEFLTYFQNEAQLEKSRLLSDRFSAERPKGSFSTLEIQRTEQGDSAMYLCASSLGATNFYTFGSGTRLTVV.